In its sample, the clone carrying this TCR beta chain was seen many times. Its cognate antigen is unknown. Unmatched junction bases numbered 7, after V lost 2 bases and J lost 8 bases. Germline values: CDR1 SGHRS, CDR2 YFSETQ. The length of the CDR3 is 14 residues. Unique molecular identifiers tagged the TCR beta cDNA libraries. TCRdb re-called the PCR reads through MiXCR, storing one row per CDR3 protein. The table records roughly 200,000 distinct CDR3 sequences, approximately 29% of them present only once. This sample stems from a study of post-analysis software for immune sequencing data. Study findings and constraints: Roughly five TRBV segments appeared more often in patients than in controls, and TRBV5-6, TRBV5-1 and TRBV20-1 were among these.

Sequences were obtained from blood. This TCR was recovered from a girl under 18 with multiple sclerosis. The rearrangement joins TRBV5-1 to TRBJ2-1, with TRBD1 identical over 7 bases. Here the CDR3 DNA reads TGCGCCAGCAGCTTACAGGGGCGAGGTGATGAGCAGTTCTTC. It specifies CASSLQGRGDEQFF.